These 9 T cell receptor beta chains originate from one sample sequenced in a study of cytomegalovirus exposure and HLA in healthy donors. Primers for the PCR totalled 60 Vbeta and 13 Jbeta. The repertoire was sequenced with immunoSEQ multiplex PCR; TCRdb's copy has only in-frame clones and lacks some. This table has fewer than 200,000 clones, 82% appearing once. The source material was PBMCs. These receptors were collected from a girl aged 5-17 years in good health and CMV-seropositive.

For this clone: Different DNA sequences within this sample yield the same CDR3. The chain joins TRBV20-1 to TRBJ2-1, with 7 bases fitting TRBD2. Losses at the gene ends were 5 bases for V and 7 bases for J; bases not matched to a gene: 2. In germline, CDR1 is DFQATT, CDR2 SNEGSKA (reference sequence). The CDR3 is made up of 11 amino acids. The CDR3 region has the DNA TGCAGTGCTCCGGGGGGAAATGAGCAGTTCTTC. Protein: CSAPGGNEQFF.

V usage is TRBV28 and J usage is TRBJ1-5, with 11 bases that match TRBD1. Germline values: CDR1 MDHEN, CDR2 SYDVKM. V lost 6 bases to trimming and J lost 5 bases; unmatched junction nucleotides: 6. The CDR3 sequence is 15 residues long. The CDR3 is CASRRGQGAHQPQHF. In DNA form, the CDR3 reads TGTGCCAGCAGACGAGGACAGGGGGCACATCAGCCCCAGCATTTT.

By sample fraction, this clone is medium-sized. CDR3 protein: CASSLYEGATEAFF. In nucleotides, the CDR3 is TGCGCCAGCAGCTTGTATGAGGGGGCAACTGAAGCTTTCTTT. The chain is built from TRBV5-1 and TRBJ1-1; 7 bases map to TRBD1. This CDR3 is built from 14 residues. V trimming: 1 base; J trimming: 5 bases; junction bases outside the gene matches: 5. Germline CDR1 reads SGHRS; CDR2 reads YFSETQ.

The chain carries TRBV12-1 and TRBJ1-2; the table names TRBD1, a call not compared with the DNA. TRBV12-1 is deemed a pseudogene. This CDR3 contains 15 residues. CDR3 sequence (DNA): TGTGCCAGCAAACATAGAGGGACAGGGGACGATGGCTACACCTTC. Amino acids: CASKHRGTGDDGYTF.

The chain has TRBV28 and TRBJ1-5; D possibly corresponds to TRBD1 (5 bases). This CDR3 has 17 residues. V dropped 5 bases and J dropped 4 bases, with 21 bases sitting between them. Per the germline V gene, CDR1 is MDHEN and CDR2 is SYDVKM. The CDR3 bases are TGTGCCAGCAGTCCCCTCGAGTTGGTAGGGGCAAATCAGCCCCAGCATTTT. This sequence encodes CASSPLELVGANQPQHF.

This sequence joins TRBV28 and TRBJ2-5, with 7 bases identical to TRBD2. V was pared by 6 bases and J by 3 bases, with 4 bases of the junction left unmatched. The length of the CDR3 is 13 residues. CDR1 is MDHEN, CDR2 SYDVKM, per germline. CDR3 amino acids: CASSPGREETQYF. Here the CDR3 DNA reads TGTGCCAGCAGCCCGGGGAGGGAAGAGACCCAGTACTTC.

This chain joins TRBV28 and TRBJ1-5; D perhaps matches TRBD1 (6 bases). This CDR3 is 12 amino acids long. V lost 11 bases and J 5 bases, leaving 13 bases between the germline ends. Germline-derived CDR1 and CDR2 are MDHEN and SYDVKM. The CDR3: CAGVGGHQPQHF. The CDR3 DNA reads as TGTGCCGGCGTTGGGGGCCATCAGCCCCAGCATTTT.

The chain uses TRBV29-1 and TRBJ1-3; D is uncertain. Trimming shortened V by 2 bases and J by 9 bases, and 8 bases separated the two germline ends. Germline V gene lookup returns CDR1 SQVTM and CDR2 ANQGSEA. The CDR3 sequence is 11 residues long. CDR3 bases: TGCAGCGTTGAAAGGTCGGGCACCATATATTTT. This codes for CSVERSGTIYF.

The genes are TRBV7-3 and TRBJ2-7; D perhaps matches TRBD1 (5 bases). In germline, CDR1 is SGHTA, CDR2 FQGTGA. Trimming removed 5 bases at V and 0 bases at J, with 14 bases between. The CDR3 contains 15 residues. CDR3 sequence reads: CASSKTGDSSYEQYF. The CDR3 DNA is TGTGCCAGCAGCAAAACAGGCGACAGCTCCTACGAGCAGTACTTC.